Included here is one T cell receptor beta chain sequence, with context. Its antigen is still unknown. The data are from a study of OX40 agonist ivuxolimab in advanced cancers. Study-wide results and limits: There was clonal expansion of CD4+ and CD8+ blood T cells by week 6 at 0.1 to 3.0 mg/kg.

Autoimmune disease history or systemic immunosuppression was exclusionary. Peripheral blood came from all dose cohorts at three timepoints. Germline V gene data show CDR1 as MNHNY and CDR2 as SVGAGI (reference sequence). This CDR3 is built from 15 residues. Between the trimmed V and J ends, which lost 6 bases and 2 bases, there was a span of 14 bases. Repertoires were generated with immunoSEQ multiplex PCR, while TCRdb's copy carries only in-frame clones and drops some. The repertoire consists of around 60,000 clones, with roughly 80% occurring once and the leading ten covering approximately 2%. The TCR was taken from an adult with an advanced solid tumor such as melanoma, head and neck, liver or kidney cancer. The input for sequencing was CD4+ or CD8+ T cells sorted from blood, taken in a trial of the OX40 agonist ivuxolimab. The chain couples TRBV6-6 to TRBJ1-3; D is undetermined. This chain's CDR3 is CASSYRIPAGNTIYF. The CDR3 DNA follows: TGTGCCAGCAGCTACCGGATACCAGCTGGAAACACCATATATTTT.